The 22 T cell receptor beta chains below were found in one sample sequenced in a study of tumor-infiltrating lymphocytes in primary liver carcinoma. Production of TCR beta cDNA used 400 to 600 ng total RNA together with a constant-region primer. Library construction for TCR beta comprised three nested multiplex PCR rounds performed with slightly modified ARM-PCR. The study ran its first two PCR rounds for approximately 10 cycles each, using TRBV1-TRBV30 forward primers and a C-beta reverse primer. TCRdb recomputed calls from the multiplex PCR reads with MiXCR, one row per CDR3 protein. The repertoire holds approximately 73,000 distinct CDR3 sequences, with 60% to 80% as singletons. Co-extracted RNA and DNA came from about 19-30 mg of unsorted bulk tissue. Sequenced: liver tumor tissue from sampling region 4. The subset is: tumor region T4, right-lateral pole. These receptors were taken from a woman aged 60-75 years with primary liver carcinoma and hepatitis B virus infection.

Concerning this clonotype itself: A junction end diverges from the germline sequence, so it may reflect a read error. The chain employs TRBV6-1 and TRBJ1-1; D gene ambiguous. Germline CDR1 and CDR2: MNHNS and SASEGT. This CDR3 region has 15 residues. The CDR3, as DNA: TGTGCCATCAGTGAGGAGCCTTACATGAACACTGAAGCTTTCTTC. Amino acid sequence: CAISEEPYMNTEAFF.

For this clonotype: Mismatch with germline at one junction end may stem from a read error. The CDR3 loop is CAGSLEGELYNEQFF. CDR3 nucleotide sequence: TGCGCCGGCAGCTTGGAGGGGGAACTTTACAATGAGCAGTTCTTT. V usage is TRBV5-1 and J usage is TRBJ2-1; D is possibly TRBD1 or TRBD2 (6 bases each). The CDR3 totals 15 residues. CDR1 is SGHRS and CDR2 is YFSETQ in the germline V gene. Variable domain in full (rest from reference TRBV5-1 and TRBJ2-1): KAGVTQTPRYLIKTRGQQVTLSCSPISGHRSVSWYQQTPGQGLQFLFEYFSETQRNKGNFPGRFSGRQFSNSRSEMNVSTLELGDSALYLCAGSLEGELYNEQFFGPGTRLTVL.

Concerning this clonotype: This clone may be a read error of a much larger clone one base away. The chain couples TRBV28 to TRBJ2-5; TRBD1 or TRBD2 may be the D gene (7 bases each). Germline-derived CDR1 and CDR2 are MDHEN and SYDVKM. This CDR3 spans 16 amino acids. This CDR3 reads CAGRGGDSLRRETQYF. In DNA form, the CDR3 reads TGTGCCGGCAGGGGGGGGGACTCTCTGCGGAGGGAGACCCAGTACTTC.

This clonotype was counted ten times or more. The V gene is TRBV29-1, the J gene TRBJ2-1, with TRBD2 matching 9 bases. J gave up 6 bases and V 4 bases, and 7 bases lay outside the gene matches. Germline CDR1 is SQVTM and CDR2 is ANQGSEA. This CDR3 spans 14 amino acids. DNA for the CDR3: TGCAGCGTTGGTCTAGCGGGATGGTTCAATGAGCAGTTCTTC. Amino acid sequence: CSVGLAGWFNEQFF.

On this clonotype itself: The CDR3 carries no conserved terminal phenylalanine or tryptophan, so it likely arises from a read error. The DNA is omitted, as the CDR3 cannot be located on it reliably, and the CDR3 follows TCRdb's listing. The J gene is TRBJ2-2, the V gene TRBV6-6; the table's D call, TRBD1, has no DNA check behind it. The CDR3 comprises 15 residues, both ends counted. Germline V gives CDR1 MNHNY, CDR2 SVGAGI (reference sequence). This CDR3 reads CASSYRGPNTGEPFL.

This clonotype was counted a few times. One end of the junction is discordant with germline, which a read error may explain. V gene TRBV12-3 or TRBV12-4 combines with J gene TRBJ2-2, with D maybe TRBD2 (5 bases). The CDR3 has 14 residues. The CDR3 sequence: CASRLGAGPGKLFF. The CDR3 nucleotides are TGTGCCAGCAGATTAGGCGCGGGCCCCGGGAAGCTGTTTTTT.

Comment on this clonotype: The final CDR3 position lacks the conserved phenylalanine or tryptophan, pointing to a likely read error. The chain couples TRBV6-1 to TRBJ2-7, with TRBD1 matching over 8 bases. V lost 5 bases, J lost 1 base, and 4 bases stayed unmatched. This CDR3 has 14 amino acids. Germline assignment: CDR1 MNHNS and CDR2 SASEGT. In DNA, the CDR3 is TGTGCCAGCAGTACCGGGACAGGTTCCTACGAGCAGTACCTC. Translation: CASSTGTGSYEQYL.

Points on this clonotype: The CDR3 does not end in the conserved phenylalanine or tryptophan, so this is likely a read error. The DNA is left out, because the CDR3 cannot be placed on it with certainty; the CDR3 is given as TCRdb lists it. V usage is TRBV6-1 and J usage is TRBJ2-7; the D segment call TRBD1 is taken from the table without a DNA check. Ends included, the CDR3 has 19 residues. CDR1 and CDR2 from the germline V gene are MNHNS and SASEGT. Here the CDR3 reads CASSARAGWSTGSAYEQYS.

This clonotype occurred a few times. The CDR3 coding sequence is TGCAGTGCCACCGGGACAGGGGGCCCAGATACGCAGTATTTT. Translating it yields CSATGTGGPDTQYF. The chain has TRBV20-1 and TRBJ2-3, with 12 bases fitting TRBD1. Trimming at V came to 6 bases and at J to 4 bases, leaving 5 bases not matched to a gene. Looked up from germline, CDR1 is DFQATT and CDR2 is SNEGSKA (reference sequence). The CDR3 runs to 14 residues.

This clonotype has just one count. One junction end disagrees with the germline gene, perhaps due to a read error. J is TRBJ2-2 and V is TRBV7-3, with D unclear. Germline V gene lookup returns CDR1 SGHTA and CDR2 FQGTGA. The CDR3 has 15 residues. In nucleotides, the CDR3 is TGTGTCAGCAGCTTAACGTCAGCGAACACCGGGGAGCTGTTTTTT. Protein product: CVSSLTSANTGELFF. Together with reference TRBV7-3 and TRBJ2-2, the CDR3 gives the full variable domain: GAGVSQTPSNKVTEKGKYVELRCDPISGHTALYWYRQSLGQGPEFLIYFQGTGAADDSGLPNDRFFAVRPEGSVSTLKIQRTERGDSAVYLCVSSLTSANTGELFFGEGSRLTVL.

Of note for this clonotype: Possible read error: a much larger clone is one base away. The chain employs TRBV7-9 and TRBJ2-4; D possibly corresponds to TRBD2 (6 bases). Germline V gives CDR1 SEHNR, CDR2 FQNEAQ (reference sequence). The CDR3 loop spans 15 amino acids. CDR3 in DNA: TGTGTCAGCAGCTTAAGGTCTACGGGGGTGGTTATTCAGTACTTC. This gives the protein CVSSLRSTGVVIQYF. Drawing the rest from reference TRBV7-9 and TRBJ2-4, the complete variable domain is DTGVSQNPRHKITKRGQNVTFRCDPISEHNRLYWYRQTLGQGPEFLTYFQNEAQLEKSRLLSDRFSAERPKGSFSTLEIQRTEQGDSAMYLCVSSLRSTGVVIQYFGAGTRLSVL.

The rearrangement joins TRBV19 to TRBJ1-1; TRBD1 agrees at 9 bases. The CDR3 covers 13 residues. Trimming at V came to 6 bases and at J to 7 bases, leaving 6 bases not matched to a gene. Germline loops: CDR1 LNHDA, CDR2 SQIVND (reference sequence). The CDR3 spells CASSVTGGGEAFF. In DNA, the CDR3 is TGTGCCAGTAGCGTGACAGGGGGTGGTGAAGCTTTCTTT.

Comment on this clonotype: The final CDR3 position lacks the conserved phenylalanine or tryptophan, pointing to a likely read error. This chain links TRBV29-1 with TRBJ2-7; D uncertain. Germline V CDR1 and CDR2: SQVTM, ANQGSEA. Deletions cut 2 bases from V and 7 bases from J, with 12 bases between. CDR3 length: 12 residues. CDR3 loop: CSVEKTAREQYL. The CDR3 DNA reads TGCAGCGTTGAAAAGACGGCCAGGGAGCAGTACCTC.

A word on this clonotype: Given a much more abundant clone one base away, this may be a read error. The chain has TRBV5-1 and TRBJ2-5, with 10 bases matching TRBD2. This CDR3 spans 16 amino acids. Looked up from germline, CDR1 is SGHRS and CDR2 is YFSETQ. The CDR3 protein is CASSLGTSGPTETQHF. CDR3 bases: TGCGCCAGCAGCTTGGGGACTAGCGGACCGACCGAGACCCAGCACTTC.

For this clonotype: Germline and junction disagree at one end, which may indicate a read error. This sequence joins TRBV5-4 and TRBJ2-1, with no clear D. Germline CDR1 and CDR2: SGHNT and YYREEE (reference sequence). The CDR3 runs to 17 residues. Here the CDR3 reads CASNLGWRRSSYSEQFF. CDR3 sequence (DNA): TGTGCCAGCAACTTGGGATGGCGAAGGAGCTCCTACAGTGAGCAGTTCTTC.

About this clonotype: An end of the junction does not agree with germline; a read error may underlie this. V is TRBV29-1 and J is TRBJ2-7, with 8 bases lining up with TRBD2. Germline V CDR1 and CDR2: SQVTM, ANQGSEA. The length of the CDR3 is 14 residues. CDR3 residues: CSVVGTRDTYEQYF. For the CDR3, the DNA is TGCAGCGTTGTGGGGACTAGGGATACCTACGAACAGTACTTC.

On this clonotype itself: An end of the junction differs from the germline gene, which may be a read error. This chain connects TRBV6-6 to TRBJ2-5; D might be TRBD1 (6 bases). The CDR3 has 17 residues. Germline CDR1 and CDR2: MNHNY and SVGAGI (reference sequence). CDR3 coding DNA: TGTGTCAGCAGTTACTCGACTTACAGGGCTCCCCAAGAGACCCTATACTTC. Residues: CVSSYSTYRAPQETLYF.

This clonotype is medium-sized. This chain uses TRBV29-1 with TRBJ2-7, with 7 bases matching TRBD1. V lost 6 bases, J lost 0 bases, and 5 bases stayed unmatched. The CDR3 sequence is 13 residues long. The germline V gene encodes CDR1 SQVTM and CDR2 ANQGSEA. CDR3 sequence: CSVVQGYSYEQYF. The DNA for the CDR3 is TGCAGCGTCGTACAGGGGTACTCCTACGAGCAGTACTTC.

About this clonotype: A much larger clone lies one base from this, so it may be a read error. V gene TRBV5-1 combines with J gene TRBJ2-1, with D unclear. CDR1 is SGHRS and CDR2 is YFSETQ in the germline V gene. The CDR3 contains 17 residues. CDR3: CASSSMRADLSYNEQLF. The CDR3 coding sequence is TGCGCCAGCAGCTCCATGAGAGCTGATCTATCCTACAATGAGCAGCTCTTC.

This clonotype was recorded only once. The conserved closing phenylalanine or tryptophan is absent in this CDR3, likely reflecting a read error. The CDR3 reads CAGSQEGGLVLGQFV. DNA for the CDR3: TGCGCCGGCAGCCAAGAGGGGGGGCTAGTTTTGGGGCAGTTCGTC. The chain joins TRBV4-1 to TRBJ2-1; tentative D call: TRBD2 (7 bases). Germline CDR1 MGHRA, CDR2 YSYEKL. The length of the CDR3 is 15 residues.

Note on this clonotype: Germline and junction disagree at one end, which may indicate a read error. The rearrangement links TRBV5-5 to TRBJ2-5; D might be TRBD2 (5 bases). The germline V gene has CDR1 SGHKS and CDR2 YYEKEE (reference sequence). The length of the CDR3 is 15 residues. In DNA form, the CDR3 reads TGCGCCAGCAGCTTTGGACTCATAAACCAAGAGACACAGTACTTC. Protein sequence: CASSFGLINQETQYF.

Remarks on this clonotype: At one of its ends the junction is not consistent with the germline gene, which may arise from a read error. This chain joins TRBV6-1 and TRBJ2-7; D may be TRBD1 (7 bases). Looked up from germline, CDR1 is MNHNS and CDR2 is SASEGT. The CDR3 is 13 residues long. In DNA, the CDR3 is TGTGCCAGCTGGAGGGACAGACCCTACAAGCAGTACTTC. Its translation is CASWRDRPYKQYF.